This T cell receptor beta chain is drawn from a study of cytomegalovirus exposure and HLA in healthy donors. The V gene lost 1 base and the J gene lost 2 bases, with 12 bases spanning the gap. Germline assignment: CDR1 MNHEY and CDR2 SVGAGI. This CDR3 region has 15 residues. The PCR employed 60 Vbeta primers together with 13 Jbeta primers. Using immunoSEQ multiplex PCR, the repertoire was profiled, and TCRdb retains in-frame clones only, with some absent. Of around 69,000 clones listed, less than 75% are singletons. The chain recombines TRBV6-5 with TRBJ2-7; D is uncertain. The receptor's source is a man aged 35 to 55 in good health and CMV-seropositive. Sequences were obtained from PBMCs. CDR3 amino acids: CASSYYPEDTYEQYF. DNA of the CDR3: TGTGCCAGCAGTTACTACCCCGAGGATACCTACGAGCAGTACTTC.